Included here is one T cell receptor (beta chain) sequence, with context. Its antigen is undetermined. This specimen belongs to a study of PD-L1 blockade in urothelial cancer. Looking at the study overall: Most patients, about 85% of the roughly 29, were males with bladder-origin cancer.

The ends were cut back, 0 bases at V and 9 bases at J, with 16 bases in the middle. CDR3 size: 15 residues. Germline loops: CDR1 SGHRS, CDR2 YFSETQ. Time point defined: pretreatment peripheral blood. Sample contribution per patient ranged from 1 to 8, covering pretreatment and on-treatment. Study-wide results and limits: Tumor-linked clones in blood grew more by 3 weeks in durable-benefit patients.

Synthetic TCR analog templates were spiked into all PCRs individually. Using immunoSEQ multiplex PCR, the repertoire was profiled, and TCRdb retains in-frame clones only, with some absent. In the table there are 45,000 to 70,000 clones, 65% to 90% of which are singletons. The TCR originated in a man in his 70s with urothelial cancer. The rearrangement joins TRBV5-1 to TRBJ2-1; a possible D gene is TRBD1 (6 bases). The starting material was PBMCs, obtained around atezolizumab (anti-PD-L1) treatment. In nucleotides, the CDR3 is TGCGCCAGCAGCTTGGCCGGGGCCAGGGGAAGTGAGCAGTTCTTC. It encodes CASSLAGARGSEQFF.